These 8 T cell receptor beta chains share one sample of origin, sequenced in a study of blood T cells in healthy people across ages. Using a J-beta primer mix together with a sample-barcoded 5' primer, a second PCR was run for about 6 to 12 cycles. Each CDR3 protein gets one entry after TCRdb re-called the 5' RACE reads with MiXCR. Altogether 1.5 million to 2 million distinct CDR3 sequences are present, over 25% being singletons, with the ten largest covering 7% to 9%. The sequencing input was blood. These receptors originate from a woman under 40 in good health.

This chain joins TRBV6-4 and TRBJ1-4; D unresolved. The CDR3 contains 15 residues. CDR1 MRHNA and CDR2 SNTAGT come from the germline V gene. V was shortened by 4 bases and J by 7 bases, with 16 bases between the two germline ends. The CDR3 region is CASSATAGRSEKLFF. The CDR3 DNA follows: TGTGCCAGCAGTGCCACGGCGGGAAGGAGTGAAAAACTGTTTTTT.

This chain connects TRBV7-2 to TRBJ2-5; possibly TRBD1 for D (6 bases). Germline V gene lookup returns CDR1 SGHTA and CDR2 FQGNSA. Trimming pared 1 base from V and 1 base from J, leaving 10 bases between. The length of the CDR3 is 15 residues. The CDR3 sequence is CASSLGPGVQETQYF. CDR3 in DNA: TGTGCCAGCAGCTTAGGCCCAGGGGTCCAAGAGACCCAGTACTTC.

This clonotype was observed a handful of times. J is TRBJ2-3 and V is TRBV7-2; D remains ambiguous. This CDR3 has 15 residues. The V gene's germline CDR1 is SGHTA and CDR2 FQGNSA. V dropped 5 bases and J dropped 3 bases, with 15 bases sitting between them. The CDR3 DNA is TGTGCCAGCAGCCAAACTTATTTCGTAACAGATACGCAGTATTTT. The encoded protein is CASSQTYFVTDTQYF.

This clonotype has ten or more counts. The chain combines TRBV10-3 with TRBJ2-2; 7 nucleotides line up with TRBD2. The trim removed 4 bases at V and 6 bases at J, leaving 2 bases unmatched. CDR1 is ENHRY and CDR2 is SYGVKD in the germline V gene. The CDR3 sequence is 13 residues long. The CDR3 spells CAISGTSSGELFF. In DNA, the CDR3 is TGTGCCATCAGTGGGACTAGTTCCGGGGAGCTGTTTTTT.

This clonotype has a single count. This sequence joins TRBV20-1 and TRBJ1-1; TRBD1 might be the D (6 bases). The CDR3 sequence is 16 residues long. Germline-derived CDR1 and CDR2 are DFQATT and SNEGSKA (reference sequence). V lost 1 base and J lost 0, with 15 bases in between. The CDR3 bases are TGCAGTGCTAGAGGTTACGCAGGGGCCTTGAACACTGAAGCTTTCTTT. Encoded protein: CSARGYAGALNTEAFF.

The chain uses TRBV2 and TRBJ2-1; 10 positions agree with TRBD2. The germline V gene encodes CDR1 SNHLY and CDR2 FYNNEI. This CDR3 has 16 amino acids. V was pared by 4 bases and J by 9 bases, with 12 bases of the junction left unmatched. CDR3 DNA: TGTGCCAGCAGTGGGGACGCTAGCGGGAGCGCGGGTGAGCAGTTCTTC. Residues: CASSGDASGSAGEQFF.

This CDR3 is CASSYFGGTTNYGYTF. Written as DNA, the CDR3 is TGTGCCAGCAGTTACTTCGGGGGGACTACTAACTATGGCTACACCTTC. This chain connects TRBV6-5 to TRBJ1-2, with D possibly TRBD1 on 5 matching bases. CDR1 and CDR2 (germline): MNHEY, SVGAGI. The V end lost 1 base, the J end lost 0 bases, and 12 bases lay between the germline ends. This CDR3 contains 16 residues.

The V call is TRBV20-1, the J call TRBJ2-1; the match to TRBD1 covers 7 bases. V shed 1 base, J shed 3 bases, and the junction held 15 bases outside the gene matches. The CDR3 spans 18 residues. Germline assignment: CDR1 DFQATT and CDR2 SNEGSKA (reference sequence). DNA of the CDR3: TGCAGTGCTAGAGCCTATAGGGGGCGCGGCAGTAACTACAATGAGCAGTTCTTC. It is translated as CSARAYRGRGSNYNEQFF.